The rows below give T cell receptor beta chains drawn from one sample of a study of PD-1 blockade in classical Hodgkin lymphoma. Using immunoSEQ multiplex PCR, the repertoire was profiled, and TCRdb retains in-frame clones only, with some absent. Here the sample spans tens of thousands of clones, 72% being singletons. The sample was peripheral blood mononuclear cells (PBMCs), taken before the fourth cycle of nivolumab. The receptor set was obtained from a human donor with classical Hodgkin lymphoma. Both conserved end residues are part of each CDR3. Each record gives: V gene, J gene, clone size, CDR3 protein. Some rows have no size entry. The others give once, few or many, or a class for an expanded clone.

V gene: TRBV19
J gene: TRBJ2-2
clone size: .
CDR3 protein: CASRNGLTNTGELFF

V gene: TRBV9
J gene: TRBJ1-1
clone size: few
CDR3 protein: CASSPWTDNTEAFF

V gene: TRBV4-3
J gene: TRBJ2-3
clone size: .
CDR3 protein: CASSQVGGRSTDTQYF

V gene: TRBV2
J gene: TRBJ2-3
clone size: .
CDR3 protein: CASSEVTVVGTDTQYF

V gene: TRBV7-3
J gene: TRBJ1-1
clone size: .
CDR3 protein: CASSSQGGVEAFF

V gene: TRBV15
J gene: TRBJ2-1
clone size: .
CDR3 protein: CATSRDSNTGTAANEQFF

V gene: TRBV7-6
J gene: TRBJ1-5
clone size: .
CDR3 protein: CASSPGQYNQPQHF

V gene: TRBV9
J gene: TRBJ1-2
clone size: once
CDR3 protein: CASSEQARGPNYGYTF

V gene: TRBV28
J gene: TRBJ1-3
clone size: few
CDR3 protein: CASSLGLNSGNTIYF

V gene: TRBV6-1
J gene: .
clone size: .
CDR3 protein: CASSAGAYEQYF

V gene: TRBV5-1
J gene: TRBJ2-1
clone size: once
CDR3 protein: CASSFNYPSDEQFF

V gene: TRBV7-9
J gene: TRBJ1-1
clone size: few
CDR3 protein: CASSFDLGRAFF

V gene: TRBV5-5
J gene: TRBJ2-7
clone size: few
CDR3 protein: CASSVGGTARYEQYF

V gene: TRBV9
J gene: TRBJ1-2
clone size: .
CDR3 protein: CASSDRDVFYGYTF

V gene: TRBV7-2
J gene: TRBJ1-5
clone size: .
CDR3 protein: CASSLEGQRNQPQHF

V gene: TRBV6-1
J gene: TRBJ2-3
clone size: .
CDR3 protein: CASRRQGVYTDTQYF

V gene: TRBV7-3
J gene: TRBJ2-2
clone size: .
CDR3 protein: CASSLFSGRSGELFF

V gene: TRBV27
J gene: TRBJ2-1
clone size: .
CDR3 protein: CASSLVLRQEPFF

V gene: TRBV7-8
J gene: TRBJ2-7
clone size: once
CDR3 protein: CASSPRHEQYF

V gene: TRBV5-6
J gene: TRBJ2-2
clone size: few
CDR3 protein: CASTRESGELFF

V gene: TRBV15
J gene: TRBJ1-3
clone size: .
CDR3 protein: CATSRDGGRDHSGNTIYF

V gene: TRBV6-5
J gene: TRBJ2-2
clone size: .
CDR3 protein: CASSYYRDRAGELFF

V gene: TRBV7-9
J gene: TRBJ2-7
clone size: once
CDR3 protein: CASSLTDYEQYF

V gene: TRBV30
J gene: TRBJ1-2
clone size: .
CDR3 protein: CAWSSRVDYTF

V gene: TRBV6-5
J gene: TRBJ2-1
clone size: .
CDR3 protein: CASRQGAGEQFF

V gene: TRBV10-3
J gene: TRBJ2-7
clone size: few
CDR3 protein: CAIRTGAGSAYEQYF

V gene: TRBV19
J gene: TRBJ1-1
clone size: .
CDR3 protein: CASSRGFSNTEAFF

V gene: TRBV5-6
J gene: TRBJ1-2
clone size: .
CDR3 protein: CASSPGPTYYGYTF

V gene: TRBV7-2
J gene: TRBJ2-3
clone size: .
CDR3 protein: CASSLNLNTQYF

V gene: TRBV6-6
J gene: TRBJ2-7
clone size: once
CDR3 protein: CASSYSTASSYEQYF

V gene: TRBV29-1
J gene: TRBJ1-1
clone size: .
CDR3 protein: CSVDFTNTEAFF

V gene: TRBV19
J gene: .
clone size: .
CDR3 protein: CASRPGESDEQYF

V gene: TRBV18
J gene: TRBJ2-3
clone size: .
CDR3 protein: CASSPDRGRGTQYF

V gene: TRBV7-9
J gene: TRBJ2-5
clone size: .
CDR3 protein: CASSLARGAETQYF

V gene: TRBV19
J gene: TRBJ2-1
clone size: .
CDR3 protein: CASRAALAGGEQFF

V gene: TRBV7-3
J gene: TRBJ1-2
clone size: .
CDR3 protein: CASKPYDTGTYGYTF

V gene: TRBV7-3
J gene: TRBJ2-2
clone size: .
CDR3 protein: CASSLSGGIGELFF

V gene: TRBV7-2
J gene: TRBJ2-7
clone size: .
CDR3 protein: CASSLLAGSAYEQYF

V gene: TRBV15
J gene: TRBJ1-2
clone size: .
CDR3 protein: CATSEGGPNYGYTF

V gene: TRBV7-2
J gene: TRBJ2-1
clone size: .
CDR3 protein: CASSLVPSGRGGKNEQFF

V gene: TRBV6-1
J gene: TRBJ1-2
clone size: .
CDR3 protein: CASSQIRRGFNGYTF

V gene: TRBV9
J gene: TRBJ2-7
clone size: .
CDR3 protein: CASSVEAGLEEQYF

V gene: TRBV6-5
J gene: TRBJ1-5
clone size: .
CDR3 protein: CASSYTNSGGGQPQHF

V gene: TRBV5-1
J gene: TRBJ2-1
clone size: once
CDR3 protein: CASSLGLSNPNNEQFF

V gene: TRBV6-5
J gene: TRBJ1-2
clone size: .
CDR3 protein: CASSQGQLNYGYTF

V gene: TRBV6-5
J gene: TRBJ1-1
clone size: .
CDR3 protein: CASSPWGGDDAFF

V gene: TRBV9
J gene: TRBJ1-4
clone size: once
CDR3 protein: CASSVEGHREKLFF

V gene: TRBV6-6
J gene: TRBJ1-2
clone size: .
CDR3 protein: CASSYYGQNIGGYTF

V gene: TRBV12-5
J gene: TRBJ2-5
clone size: .
CDR3 protein: CASGQVSGQYQETQYF